A single sample gave rise to the 27 T cell receptor beta chains below, sequenced in a study of T cell repertoires in cytomegalovirus infection. TCRdb ran MiXCR on the reads and lists one entry per CDR3 protein. The sample lists approximately 500,000 distinct CDR3 sequences; 15% to 20% were seen once. Sequenced material: CD8+ T cells from PBMCs. These receptors all come from a human donor in good health (CMV status not recorded). Some clones in this sample may be carry-over from other donors' samples.

The rearrangement uses TRBV9 and TRBJ2-1; 10 bases fit TRBD1. The V and J ends lost 5 bases and 10 bases, in that order; junction bases with no gene match: 12. CDR1 is SGDLS and CDR2 is YYNGEE in the germline V gene. The CDR3 totals 15 residues. CDR3 DNA sequence: TGTGCCAGCAGTCTCCGGGACAGGGGAGGTGGGGAGCAGTTCTTC. It specifies CASSLRDRGGGEQFF.

The chain has TRBV12-3 or TRBV12-4 and TRBJ2-1, with D possibly matching TRBD1 (6 bases). V lost 4 bases and J 9 bases, leaving 16 bases between the germline ends. The CDR3 has 14 amino acids. The CDR3 DNA sequence: TGTGCCAGCAGTTCCGTACCAGGGGTCGGTGAGCAGTTCTTC. Encoded protein: CASSSVPGVGEQFF.

This clonotype came up a few times. The V and J genes are TRBV7-6 and TRBJ2-5, with 9 bases aligning to TRBD2. V lost 5 bases, J lost 1 base, and 5 bases stayed unmatched. The germline V gene encodes CDR1 SGHVS and CDR2 FNYEAQ. The CDR3 is 15 amino acids. CDR3 protein: CASSTRLAVQETQYF. For the CDR3, the DNA is TGTGCCAGCAGCACTAGACTAGCGGTCCAAGAGACCCAGTACTTC.

About this clonotype: A clone one base away is much larger, so this may be a read error. The chain has TRBV19 and TRBJ2-7; a weak D match, TRBD1 (5 bases). Deletions cut 4 bases from V and 6 bases from J, with 16 bases between. Germline CDR1 reads LNHDA; CDR2 reads SQIVND (reference sequence). CDR3 length: 14 amino acids. The CDR3 sequence is CASSTDSGQGEQYF. CDR3 DNA: TGTGCCAGTAGTACCGACAGTGGGCAAGGCGAGCAGTACTTC.

The chain carries TRBV4-2 and TRBJ2-1; 11 bases map to TRBD2. This CDR3 spans 14 amino acids. The J segment lost 11 bases and the V segment lost 0 bases, leaving 3 bases of the junction unmatched. Germline V lookup: CDR1 LGHNA, CDR2 YNFKEQ. The CDR3 coding sequence is TGTGCCAGCAGCCAAGAACTAGCGGGAGAGAAGCAGTTCTTC. Its protein product is CASSQELAGEKQFF.

The sample holds a few counts of this clonotype. The chain carries TRBV5-5 and TRBJ2-5; a possible D gene is TRBD2 (6 bases). Germline assignment: CDR1 SGHKS and CDR2 YYEKEE (reference sequence). Trimming took off 1 base at V and 6 bases at J, with 10 bases between the two ends. The CDR3 is made up of 13 amino acids. As DNA, the CDR3 is TGTGCCAGCAGCTTGACTGGGGGGAAGACCCAGTACTTC. Residues: CASSLTGGKTQYF.

This clonotype was seen a handful of times. The V gene is TRBV13, the J gene TRBJ1-1; 7 bases map to TRBD1. CDR3 size: 18 residues. V lost 6 bases to trimming and J lost 3 bases; unmatched junction nucleotides: 19. Germline assignment: CDR1 PRHDT and CDR2 FYEKMQ (reference sequence). The CDR3 sequence: CASSSLGGNRRGDTEAFF. CDR3 coding DNA: TGTGCCAGCAGTTCCTTAGGGGGCAACAGGCGGGGAGACACTGAAGCTTTCTTT.

This chain uses TRBV5-8 with TRBJ2-3; TRBD2 agrees at 8 bases. In germline, CDR1 is SGHTS, CDR2 YDEGEE. CDR3 size: 16 residues. J was trimmed by 2 bases and V by 4 bases; bases with no gene match: 9. CDR3 DNA: TGTGCCAGCAGCATTGGACTAGCAGTACACACAGATACGCAGTATTTT. The encoded protein is CASSIGLAVHTDTQYF. Combining the CDR3 with reference TRBV5-8 and TRBJ2-3 gives the whole variable domain EAGVTQSPTHLIKTRGQQATLRCSPISGHTSVYWYQQALGLGLQFLLWYDEGEERNRGNFPPRFSGRQFPNYSSELNVNALELEDSALYLCASSIGLAVHTDTQYFGPGTRLTVL.

This clonotype was detected ten times or more. V gene TRBV4-1 combines with J gene TRBJ2-1; 10 bases agree with TRBD2. The CDR3 loop spans 16 amino acids. Germline V gene lookup returns CDR1 MGHRA and CDR2 YSYEKL. Unmatched junction bases numbered 9, after V lost 4 bases and J lost 6 bases. The CDR3 sequence is CASSPFASGRLNEQFF. CDR3 nucleotide sequence: TGCGCCAGCAGCCCCTTTGCTAGCGGGAGACTCAATGAGCAGTTCTTC.

This clonotype was seen at least ten times. The chain has TRBV10-3 and TRBJ2-5; D is uncertain. Trimming took off 0 bases at V and 4 bases at J, with 9 bases between the two ends. CDR1 and CDR2 from the germline V gene are ENHRY and SYGVKD. This CDR3 has 14 amino acids. DNA for the CDR3: TGTGCCATCAGTGAGTCGTCTCTGCGAGAGACCCAGTACTTC. Translated: CAISESSLRETQYF.

This chain connects TRBV2 to TRBJ2-3, with TRBD2 identical over 9 bases. The trim removed 8 bases at V and 0 bases at J, leaving 3 bases unmatched. This CDR3 contains 14 residues. CDR1 SNHLY and CDR2 FYNNEI come from the germline V gene. CDR3: CASLTSGSTDTQYF. CDR3 coding DNA: TGTGCCAGCCTAACTAGCGGGAGCACAGATACGCAGTATTTT. The full variable domain, in which reference TRBV2 and TRBJ2-3 provide the parts outside the CDR3, is EPEVTQTPSHQVTQMGQEVILRCVPISNHLYFYWYRQILGQKVEFLVSFYNNEISEKSEIFDDQFSVERPDGSNFTLKIRSTKLEDSAMYFCASLTSGSTDTQYFGPGTRLTVL.

Only a few counts were recorded for this clonotype. The rearrangement joins TRBV10-3 to TRBJ2-1; 8 bases are a match to TRBD1. In germline, CDR1 is ENHRY, CDR2 SYGVKD. This CDR3 comprises 16 residues. V dropped 4 bases and J dropped 5; count of bases not matched to a gene: 10. DNA for the CDR3: TGTGCCATCAGTGTCGATGGACAGGGCCTAGACAATGAGCAGTTCTTC. It encodes CAISVDGQGLDNEQFF.

This clonotype was seen at least ten times. The J gene is TRBJ1-2, the V gene TRBV6-1; D remains unclear. CDR3 length: 16 amino acids. From germline, CDR1 is MNHNS and CDR2 SASEGT. Trimming shortened V by 2 bases and J by 0 bases, and 13 bases separated the two germline ends. The CDR3 is CASSETGERANYGYTF. The CDR3 nucleotides are TGTGCCAGCAGTGAAACTGGAGAAAGAGCTAACTATGGCTACACCTTC.

The chain has TRBV2 and TRBJ1-1, with D possibly TRBD1 on 5 matching bases. Germline V gives CDR1 SNHLY, CDR2 FYNNEI. The CDR3 is made up of 14 amino acids. Trimming stripped 6 bases from V and 4 bases from J, with 15 bases between. CDR3: CASRGGGRATEAFF. The CDR3 coding sequence is TGTGCCAGCAGGGGGGGGGGTAGGGCCACTGAAGCTTTCTTT.

To note about this clonotype: This may arise from a read error, as a much more abundant clone is one base away. The chain joins TRBV13 to TRBJ1-1; the match to TRBD1 covers 8 bases. V was clipped by 0 bases and J by 6 bases; unmatched bases: 0. This CDR3 comprises 13 residues. Germline CDR1 is PRHDT and CDR2 is FYEKMQ (reference sequence). This CDR3 reads CASSLGTGAEAFF. The CDR3 bases are TGTGCCAGCAGCTTAGGGACAGGGGCTGAAGCTTTCTTT.

The table lists this clonotype with many counts. The V and J genes are TRBV27 and TRBJ2-2; D may be TRBD2 (6 bases). This CDR3 has 14 amino acids. V lost 6 bases to trimming and J lost 4 bases, with 12 bases between them. CDR1 MNHEY and CDR2 SMNVEV come from the germline V gene (reference sequence). CDR3 nucleotides: TGTGCCAGCAGCCTAAGGCGGGGCACCGGGGAGCTGTTTTTT. It translates to CASSLRRGTGELFF.

There are many counts of this clonotype. The genes are TRBV6-5 and TRBJ2-3; TRBD1 or TRBD2 may be the D gene (5 bases each). The CDR3 totals 15 residues. Germline values: CDR1 MNHEY, CDR2 SVGAGI. V was trimmed by 2 bases and J by 2 bases, leaving 11 bases between them. The CDR3, as DNA: TGTGCCAGCAGTTACCGTTGGGACGCCACAGATACGCAGTATTTT. As protein: CASSYRWDATDTQYF.

This clonotype showed up many times. The V and J genes are TRBV27 and TRBJ2-7, with D possibly TRBD1 on 6 matching bases. V was pared by 8 bases and J by 5 bases, with 13 bases between. The CDR3 runs to 12 residues. Germline-derived CDR1 and CDR2 are MNHEY and SMNVEV (reference sequence). CDR3 DNA sequence: TGTGCCAGCGGCAGGGGATTCAACGAGCAGTACTTC. Protein sequence: CASGRGFNEQYF.

The chain links TRBV19 to TRBJ1-1; TRBD1 might be the D (6 bases). V lost 5 bases and J lost 8, with 12 bases in between. The CDR3 length is 12 residues. Germline assignment: CDR1 LNHDA and CDR2 SQIVND (reference sequence). The CDR3 bases are TGTGCCAGTAGTGCGGACAGCCCCGAAGCTTTCTTT. This encodes CASSADSPEAFF.

A few counts support this clonotype. The chain uses TRBV19 and TRBJ2-1; the match to TRBD1 covers 7 bases. CDR1 is LNHDA, CDR2 SQIVND, per germline (reference sequence). The CDR3 runs to 16 residues. The V segment lost 5 bases and the J segment 6 bases; nucleotides outside the gene matches: 13. CDR3 DNA: TGTGCCAGTAGTTCGCGACCGGGACAGAAAATCAATGAGCAGTTCTTC. Translation gives CASSSRPGQKINEQFF.

This clonotype has a handful of counts. The chain is built from TRBV19 and TRBJ1-1; 7 bases align to TRBD1. The CDR3 loop spans 16 amino acids. After removal of 7 bases from V and 4 bases from J, the junction contained 15 bases not matched to a gene. From germline, CDR1 is LNHDA and CDR2 SQIVND (reference sequence). CDR3 region: CASTAYRQGRSTEAFF. CDR3 DNA sequence: TGTGCCAGTACCGCCTACCGACAGGGTCGGAGCACTGAAGCTTTCTTT. Filled out from reference TRBV19 and TRBJ1-1, the complete variable domain reads DGGITQSPKYLFRKEGQNVTLSCEQNLNHDAMYWYRQDPGQGLRLIYYSQIVNDFQKGDIAEGYSVSREKKESFPLTVTSAQKNPTAFYLCASTAYRQGRSTEAFFGQGTRLTVV.

The chain has TRBV5-1 and TRBJ2-7; 8 bases are shared with TRBD1. CDR3 length: 16 residues. CDR1 is SGHRS, CDR2 YFSETQ, per germline. The V gene end was trimmed by 3 bases and the J gene end by 1 base; junction bases not matched to a gene: 9. CDR3 protein: CASSSPADRGSYEQYF. The CDR3 DNA follows: TGCGCCAGCAGCTCACCTGCCGACAGGGGATCCTACGAGCAGTACTTC.

The chain uses TRBV10-3 and TRBJ1-2; D is perhaps TRBD1 (6 bases). V lost 4 bases to trimming and J lost 3 bases, with 18 bases between them. CDR3 length: 16 amino acids. Germline CDR1 is ENHRY and CDR2 is SYGVKD. The CDR3 bases are TGTGCCATCAGTGGCCAGGCAGGGGAAGAAGACTATGGCTACACCTTC. Its translation is CAISGQAGEEDYGYTF.

V usage is TRBV27 and J usage is TRBJ1-6; D unclear. This CDR3 has 14 amino acids. Germline assignment: CDR1 MNHEY and CDR2 SMNVEV (reference sequence). V was shortened by 4 bases and J by 9 bases, with 13 bases between the two germline ends. CDR3 in DNA: TGTGCCAGCAGTTGGGAAGGAGAAGGTTCACCCCTCCACTTT. Encoded protein: CASSWEGEGSPLHF.

A few counts support this clonotype. The chain recombines TRBV4-1 with TRBJ2-1; TRBD2 matches 7 bases. The germline CDR1 and CDR2 sequences are MGHRA and YSYEKL. The length of the CDR3 is 17 residues. With V trimmed by 4 bases and J by 0 bases, 9 bases remained unmatched. The CDR3 reads CASSPLAGRSSYNEQFF. The CDR3 bases are TGCGCCAGCAGCCCTTTAGCGGGCCGAAGCTCCTACAATGAGCAGTTCTTC.

This clonotype was detected many times. This chain uses TRBV25-1 with TRBJ1-5; D uncertain. Per the germline V gene, CDR1 is MGHDK and CDR2 is SYGVNS. The CDR3 extends over 14 amino acids. Trimming left V 6 bases short and J 3 bases short, with 12 bases between. DNA of the CDR3: TGTGCCAGCAGGAGGCGTGGGGTCAATCAGCCCCAGCATTTT. Its translation is CASRRRGVNQPQHF.

A word on this clonotype: A much larger clone is a single base away; this may be a read error. V usage is TRBV2 and J usage is TRBJ2-7; D might be TRBD2 (6 bases). Germline CDR1 and CDR2: SNHLY and FYNNEI. The CDR3 covers 11 residues. V lost 10 bases and J lost 4, with 11 bases in between. The CDR3 DNA reads as TGTGCCATCAAGGGGAGGTACGAGCAGTACTTC. This encodes CAIKGRYEQYF.